These 5 T cell receptor beta chains came from one sample sequenced in a study of PD-1 blockade in mismatch repair-deficient tumors. Using immunoSEQ multiplex PCR, the repertoire was profiled, and TCRdb retains in-frame clones only, with some absent. This table has about 24,000 clones, 75% to 85% appearing once. Sequenced here: peripheral blood, sampled 12 weeks after starting pembrolizumab. The receptors were sampled from an adult with mismatch repair-deficient cancer.

V gene TRBV12-5 combines with J gene TRBJ2-7; 8 bases map to TRBD2. The CDR3 length is 17 residues. Germline CDR1 LGHNT, CDR2 FRNRAP. The trim removed 0 bases at V and 1 base at J, leaving 8 bases unmatched. CDR3 DNA sequence: TGTGCTAGTGGTTTGGTACCGGGACTAGTTAGTTCCTACGAGCAGTACTTC. It translates to CASGLVPGLVSSYEQYF.

The rearrangement uses TRBV28 and TRBJ2-7; the D gene is possibly TRBD1 (6 bases). The CDR3 sequence is 16 residues long. V gave up 5 bases and J gave up 3 bases, with 20 bases separating them. Germline lookup yields CDR1 MDHEN and CDR2 SYDVKM. CDR3 coding DNA: TGTGCCAGCAGTCAAGGCCCCGGGACATCCCTCTACGAGCAGTACTTC. It specifies CASSQGPGTSLYEQYF.

This clone was seen just once. The chain joins TRBV5-1 to TRBJ1-4, with D possibly matching TRBD1 (6 bases). This CDR3 comprises 15 residues. Trimming pared 0 bases from V and 3 bases from J, leaving 9 bases between. Germline V gene lookup returns CDR1 SGHRS and CDR2 YFSETQ. This CDR3 is CASSLAEGANEKLFF. Here the CDR3 DNA reads TGCGCCAGCAGCTTGGCCGAGGGGGCTAATGAAAAACTGTTTTTT.

The chain has TRBV5-1 and TRBJ2-1; 14 nucleotides line up with TRBD2. Looked up from germline, CDR1 is SGHRS and CDR2 is YFSETQ. After removal of 5 bases from V and 6 bases from J, the junction contained 4 bases not matched to a gene. The CDR3 contains 15 residues. The CDR3 spells CASRRGLAGANEQFF. For the CDR3, the DNA is TGCGCCAGCAGAAGGGGACTAGCGGGAGCCAATGAGCAGTTCTTC.

The chain couples TRBV5-6 to TRBJ2-1; D is unresolved. Trimming took off 2 bases at V and 9 bases at J, with 9 bases between the two ends. The length of the CDR3 is 12 residues. In germline, CDR1 is SGHDT, CDR2 YYEEEE. This CDR3 reads CASSFPWGEQFF. DNA of the CDR3: TGTGCCAGCAGCTTCCCGTGGGGTGAGCAGTTCTTC.